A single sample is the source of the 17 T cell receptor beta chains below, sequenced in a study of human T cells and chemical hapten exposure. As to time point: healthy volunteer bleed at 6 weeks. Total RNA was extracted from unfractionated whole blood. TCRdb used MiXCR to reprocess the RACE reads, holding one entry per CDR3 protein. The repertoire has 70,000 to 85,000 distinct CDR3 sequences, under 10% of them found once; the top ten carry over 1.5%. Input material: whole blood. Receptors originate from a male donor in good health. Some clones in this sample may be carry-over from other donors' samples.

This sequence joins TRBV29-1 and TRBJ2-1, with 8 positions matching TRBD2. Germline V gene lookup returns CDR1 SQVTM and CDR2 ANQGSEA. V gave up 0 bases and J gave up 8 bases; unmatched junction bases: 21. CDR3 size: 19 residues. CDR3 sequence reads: CSVEDLRESGGGGLYEQFF. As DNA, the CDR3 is TGCAGCGTTGAAGATCTTCGAGAAAGCGGGGGCGGGGGGCTCTATGAGCAGTTCTTC.

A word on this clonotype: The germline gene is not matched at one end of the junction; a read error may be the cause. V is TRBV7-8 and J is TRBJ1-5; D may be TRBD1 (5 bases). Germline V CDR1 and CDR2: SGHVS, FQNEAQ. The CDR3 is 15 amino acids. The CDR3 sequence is CASSRGAAGNQPQHF. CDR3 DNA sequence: TGTGCCAGCAGCCGAGGGGCCGCCGGCAACCAGCCCCAGCATTTT.

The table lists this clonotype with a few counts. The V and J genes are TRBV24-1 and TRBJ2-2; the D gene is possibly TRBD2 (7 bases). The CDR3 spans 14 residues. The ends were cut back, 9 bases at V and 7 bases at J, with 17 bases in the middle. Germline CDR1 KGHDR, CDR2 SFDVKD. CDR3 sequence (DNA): TGTGCCACCCGGACCGGGGGGCGCATCGGGGAGCTGTTTTTT. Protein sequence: CATRTGGRIGELFF.

CDR3 DNA sequence: TGCAGTGCTTACCCCGGGACGGTCGCTGAAGCTTTCTTT. Protein: CSAYPGTVAEAFF. The rearrangement uses TRBV20-1 and TRBJ1-1, with a tentative D call TRBD1 (5 bases). CDR3 length: 13 residues. V shed 5 bases and J shed 6 bases, with 16 bases lying between them. Germline V CDR1 and CDR2: DFQATT, SNEGSKA (reference sequence).

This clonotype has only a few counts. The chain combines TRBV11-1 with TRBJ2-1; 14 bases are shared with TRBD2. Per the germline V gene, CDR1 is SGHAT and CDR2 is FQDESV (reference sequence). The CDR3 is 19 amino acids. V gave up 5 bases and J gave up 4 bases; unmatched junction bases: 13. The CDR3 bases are TGTGCCAGCAGCCTTGACGGGACTAGCGGGGGAATTGCTTACAATGAGCAGTTCTTC. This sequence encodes CASSLDGTSGGIAYNEQFF.

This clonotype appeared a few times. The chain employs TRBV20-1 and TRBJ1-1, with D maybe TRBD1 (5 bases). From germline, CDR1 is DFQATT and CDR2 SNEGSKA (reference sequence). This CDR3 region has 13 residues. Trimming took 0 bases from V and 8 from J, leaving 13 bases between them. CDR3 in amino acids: CSARDRGRIEAFF. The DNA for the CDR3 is TGCAGTGCTAGAGACCGGGGACGGATCGAAGCTTTCTTT.

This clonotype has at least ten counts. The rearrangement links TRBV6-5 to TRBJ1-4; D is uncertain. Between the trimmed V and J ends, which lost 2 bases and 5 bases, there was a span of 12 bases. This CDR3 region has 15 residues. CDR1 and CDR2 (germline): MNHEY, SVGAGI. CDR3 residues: CASSYGGGGNEKLFF. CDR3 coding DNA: TGTGCCAGCAGTTACGGTGGCGGTGGAAATGAAAAACTGTTTTTT.

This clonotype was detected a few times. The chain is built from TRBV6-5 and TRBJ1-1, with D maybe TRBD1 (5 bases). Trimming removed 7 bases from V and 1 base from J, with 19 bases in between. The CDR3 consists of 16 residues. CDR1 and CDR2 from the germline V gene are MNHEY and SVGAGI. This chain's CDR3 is CASNLIAGRGNTEAFF. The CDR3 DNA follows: TGTGCCAGCAATCTGATTGCCGGGAGGGGGAACACTGAAGCTTTCTTT.

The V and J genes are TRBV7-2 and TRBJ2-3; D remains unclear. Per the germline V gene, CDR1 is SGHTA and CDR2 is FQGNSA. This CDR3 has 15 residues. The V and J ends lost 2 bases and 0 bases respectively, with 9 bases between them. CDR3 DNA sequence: TGTGCCAGCAGCTTATGGCAGTCTAGCACAGATACGCAGTATTTT. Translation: CASSLWQSSTDTQYF.

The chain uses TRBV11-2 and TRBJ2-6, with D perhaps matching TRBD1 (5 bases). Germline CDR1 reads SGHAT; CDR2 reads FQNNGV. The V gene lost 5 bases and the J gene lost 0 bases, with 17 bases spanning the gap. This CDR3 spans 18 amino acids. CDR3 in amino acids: CASSRLRWTNSGANVLTF. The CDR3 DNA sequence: TGTGCCAGCAGCCGGCTTAGATGGACAAACTCTGGGGCCAACGTCCTGACTTTC.

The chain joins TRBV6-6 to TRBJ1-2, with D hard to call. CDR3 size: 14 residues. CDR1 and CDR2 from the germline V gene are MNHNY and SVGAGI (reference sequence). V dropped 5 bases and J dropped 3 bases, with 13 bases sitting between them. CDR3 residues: CASSPTVTYYGYTF. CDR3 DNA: TGTGCCAGCAGTCCGACGGTAACATACTATGGCTACACCTTC.

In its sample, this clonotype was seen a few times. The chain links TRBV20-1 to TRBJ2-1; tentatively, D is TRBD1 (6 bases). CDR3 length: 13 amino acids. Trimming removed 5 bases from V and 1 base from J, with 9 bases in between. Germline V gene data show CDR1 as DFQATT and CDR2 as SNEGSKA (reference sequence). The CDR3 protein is CSAHRVSYNEQFF. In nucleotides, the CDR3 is TGCAGTGCTCACAGGGTTTCCTACAATGAGCAGTTCTTC.

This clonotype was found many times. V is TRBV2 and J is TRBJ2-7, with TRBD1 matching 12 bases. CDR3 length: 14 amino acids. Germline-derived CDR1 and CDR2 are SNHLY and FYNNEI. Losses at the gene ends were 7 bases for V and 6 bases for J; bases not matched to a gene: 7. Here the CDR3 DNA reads TGTGCCAGCATCCTCCGGGACAGGGGGCGCGAGCAGTACTTC. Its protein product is CASILRDRGREQYF.

CDR3 protein: CASSFAGYNNEQFF. The DNA for the CDR3 is TGTGCCAGCAGCTTTGCGGGATATAACAATGAGCAGTTCTTC. The rearrangement links TRBV7-3 to TRBJ2-1; the D gene is possibly TRBD2 (6 bases). V was clipped by 3 bases and J by 5 bases, with 11 bases between them. Per the germline V gene, CDR1 is SGHTA and CDR2 is FQGTGA. CDR3 length: 14 amino acids.

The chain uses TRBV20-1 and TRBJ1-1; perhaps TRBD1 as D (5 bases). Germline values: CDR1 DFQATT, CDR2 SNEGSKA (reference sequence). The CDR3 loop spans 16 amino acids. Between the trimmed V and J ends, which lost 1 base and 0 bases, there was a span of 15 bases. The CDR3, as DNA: TGCAGTGCTAGAGGGGCACAGGAAGCCCTGAACACTGAAGCTTTCTTT. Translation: CSARGAQEALNTEAFF.

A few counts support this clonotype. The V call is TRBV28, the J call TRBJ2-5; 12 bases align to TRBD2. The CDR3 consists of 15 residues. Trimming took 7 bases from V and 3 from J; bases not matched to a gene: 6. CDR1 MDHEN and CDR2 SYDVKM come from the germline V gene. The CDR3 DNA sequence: TGTGCCAGCACCCTATGGACTAGCGGGGAAGAGACCCAGTACTTC. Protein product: CASTLWTSGEETQYF.

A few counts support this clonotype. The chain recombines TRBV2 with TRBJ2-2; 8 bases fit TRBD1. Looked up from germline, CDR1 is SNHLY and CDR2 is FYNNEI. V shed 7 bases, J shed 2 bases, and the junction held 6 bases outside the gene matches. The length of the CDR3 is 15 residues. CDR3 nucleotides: TGTGCCAGCATGTCGGGACAGGATAACACCGGGGAGCTGTTTTTT. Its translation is CASMSGQDNTGELFF. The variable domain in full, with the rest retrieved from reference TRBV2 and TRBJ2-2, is EPEVTQTPSHQVTQMGQEVILRCVPISNHLYFYWYRQILGQKVEFLVSFYNNEISEKSEIFDDQFSVERPDGSNFTLKIRSTKLEDSAMYFCASMSGQDNTGELFFGEGSRLTVL.